A single sample gave rise to the 20 T cell receptor beta chains below, sequenced in a study of cytomegalovirus exposure and HLA in healthy donors. Researchers ran the PCR with 60 Vbeta and 13 Jbeta primers. TCRdb's table, derived via immunoSEQ multiplex PCR, lists solely in-frame clones and lacks some. The repertoire holds 80,000 to 95,000 clones, 60% to 80% seen once, with 6% in the top ten. The sequencing input was PBMCs. These receptors originate from a female donor in good health and CMV-seronegative.

The chain carries TRBV5-6 and TRBJ2-1; D may be TRBD2 (6 bases). Germline CDR1 reads SGHDT; CDR2 reads YYEEEE. This CDR3 is 16 amino acids long. Trimming left V 4 bases short and J 8 bases short, with 22 bases between. The CDR3 DNA sequence: TGTGCCAGCAGCCTAAAAAGACTAGTACAAGGCGATGAGCAGTTCTTC. Translated, it gives CASSLKRLVQGDEQFF.

This clone was observed a handful of times. The chain couples TRBV2 to TRBJ1-4; 9 nucleotides agree with TRBD1. In germline, CDR1 is SNHLY, CDR2 FYNNEI. The CDR3 covers 14 residues. V lost 4 bases to trimming and J lost 6 bases; unmatched junction nucleotides: 3. The CDR3 nucleotides read TGTGCCAGCAGTGCCGACAGGGGGGATGAAAAACTGTTTTTT. Translated, it gives CASSADRGDEKLFF.

The chain is built from TRBV15 and TRBJ1-5, with a weak D call TRBD1 (5 bases). The germline CDR1 and CDR2 sequences are LNHNV and YYDKDF (reference sequence). The CDR3 covers 18 residues. Trimming stripped 0 bases from V and 5 bases from J, with 20 bases between. CDR3 amino acids: CATSRDERAGIIDQPQHF. The CDR3 DNA reads TGTGCCACCAGCAGAGATGAAAGGGCAGGGATTATCGATCAGCCCCAGCATTTT.

This chain uses TRBV15 with TRBJ2-6; 8 bases are shared with TRBD1. V was clipped by 7 bases and J by 0 bases; unmatched bases: 11. The CDR3 has 18 amino acids. Germline V gene sequence: CDR1 LNHNV, CDR2 YYDKDF (reference sequence). In nucleotides, the CDR3 is TGTGCCACCACCTCCCCAGGGACAGGCCCCTCTGGGGCCAACGTCCTGACTTTC. It specifies CATTSPGTGPSGANVLTF. The complete variable domain, with remaining parts taken from reference TRBV15 and TRBJ2-6, reads DAMVIQNPRYQVTQFGKPVTLSCSQTLNHNVMYWYQQKSSQAPKLLFHYYDKDFNNEADTPDNFQSRRPNTSFCFLDIRSPGLGDTAMYLCATTSPGTGPSGANVLTFGAGSRLTVL.

The chain uses TRBV27 and TRBJ1-1; 9 nucleotides agree with TRBD1. Germline-derived CDR1 and CDR2 are MNHEY and SMNVEV (reference sequence). The length of the CDR3 is 14 residues. Unmatched junction bases numbered 4, after V lost 5 bases and J lost 3 bases. As DNA, the CDR3 is TGTGCCAGCAGTCCCCGACAGGGGGACACTGAAGCTTTCTTT. It yields the protein CASSPRQGDTEAFF.

The table lists this clone with a few counts. This chain joins TRBV2 and TRBJ1-1; D remains ambiguous. Trimming left V 7 bases short and J 3 bases short, with 3 bases between. The CDR3 runs 10 residues. Germline values: CDR1 SNHLY, CDR2 FYNNEI. CDR3 amino acids: CASTYTEAFF. The CDR3 region has the DNA TGTGCCAGCACGTACACTGAAGCTTTCTTT. Full variable domain (remainder filled in from reference TRBV2 and TRBJ1-1): EPEVTQTPSHQVTQMGQEVILRCVPISNHLYFYWYRQILGQKVEFLVSFYNNEISEKSEIFDDQFSVERPDGSNFTLKIRSTKLEDSAMYFCASTYTEAFFGQGTRLTVV.

This chain links TRBV6-5 with TRBJ2-7, with 12 bases aligning to TRBD2. This CDR3 spans 16 amino acids. Looked up from germline, CDR1 is MNHEY and CDR2 is SVGAGI. V lost 4 bases, J lost 2 bases, and 6 bases stayed unmatched. In DNA form, the CDR3 reads TGTGCCAGCAGTTCCGAGACTAGCGGGAGAACCTACGAGCAGTACTTC. Translation gives CASSSETSGRTYEQYF.

The CDR3 protein is CASSSYRGPGEQYF. The CDR3 DNA reads TGTGCCAGCAGCTCTTATAGGGGGCCGGGCGAGCAGTACTTC. The J gene is TRBJ2-7, the V gene TRBV7-9; 7 bases line up with TRBD1. The CDR3 totals 14 residues. With 4 bases clipped from V and 6 bases from J, the junction kept 9 bases outside the gene matches. The germline gives CDR1 SEHNR, CDR2 FQNEAQ (reference sequence).

The V call is TRBV9, the J call TRBJ1-1; D gene uncertain. Per germline, CDR1 SGDLS and CDR2 YYNGEE. The V end lost 3 bases, the J end lost 0 bases, and 6 bases lay between the germline ends. The CDR3 is 13 residues long. Written as DNA, the CDR3 is TGTGCCAGCAGCGAGCGGGTGAACACTGAAGCTTTCTTT. Protein product: CASSERVNTEAFF.

The chain has TRBV28 and TRBJ2-2, with 8 bases that match TRBD1. Germline values: CDR1 MDHEN, CDR2 SYDVKM. There are 15 residues in the CDR3. The trim removed 3 bases at V and 6 bases at J, leaving 6 bases unmatched. The CDR3 protein is CASSFLTGAAGELFF. The CDR3 DNA sequence: TGTGCCAGCAGTTTTCTGACAGGGGCGGCCGGGGAGCTGTTTTTT.

Note on this clone: Different DNA sequences within this sample yield the same CDR3. The CDR3 reads CASSQDRGQPQHF. The CDR3 DNA sequence: TGTGCCAGCAGCCAAGACAGGGGTCAGCCCCAGCATTTT. This rearrangement joins TRBV4-2 to TRBJ1-5; tentative D call: TRBD1 (6 bases). Germline CDR1 and CDR2: LGHNA and YNFKEQ. The V end lost 0 bases, the J end lost 6 bases, and 6 bases lay between the germline ends. The CDR3 sequence is 13 residues long.

The V gene is TRBV5-4, the J gene TRBJ2-5; possibly TRBD2 for D (6 bases). The CDR3 consists of 14 residues. CDR1 SGHNT and CDR2 YYREEE come from the germline V gene (reference sequence). Trimming left V 4 bases short and J 5 bases short, with 15 bases between. The CDR3 DNA reads as TGTGCCAGCAGCCGGGGGACTGAGTGGGAGACCCAGTACTTC. Protein product: CASSRGTEWETQYF.

The genes are TRBV7-6 and TRBJ2-5; 7 bases match TRBD1. The CDR3 spans 13 residues. Germline CDR1 and CDR2: SGHVS and FNYEAQ. The CDR3 region is CGVQGFQQETQYF. CDR3 sequence (DNA): TGTGGTGTACAGGGGTTCCAGCAAGAGACCCAGTACTTC.

This chain connects TRBV11-2 to TRBJ2-1; D possibly corresponds to TRBD2 (6 bases). This CDR3 region has 15 residues. V dropped 5 bases and J dropped 2 bases, with 13 bases sitting between them. Germline V lookup: CDR1 SGHAT, CDR2 FQNNGV. The CDR3 DNA follows: TGTGCCAGCAGCCTACGGGAGTTTCCCTACAATGAGCAGTTCTTC. Encoded protein: CASSLREFPYNEQFF.

The chain links TRBV30 to TRBJ2-2, with 8 bases aligning to TRBD1. V shed 4 bases and J 2 bases; nucleotides not matched to a gene: 6. The CDR3 runs to 15 residues. Germline CDR1 reads GTSNPN; CDR2 reads SVGIG (reference sequence). CDR3 sequence (DNA): TGTGCCTGGACCACAGGGGGGATTAACACCGGGGAGCTGTTTTTT. This translates into CAWTTGGINTGELFF.

The DNA for the CDR3 is TGTGCCAGCAGGTCCGGGACAGGGGTTTTCGGTGAGCAGTTCTTC. Protein sequence: CASRSGTGVFGEQFF. This chain uses TRBV28 with TRBJ2-1, with TRBD1 matching over 10 bases. Germline V gene lookup returns CDR1 MDHEN and CDR2 SYDVKM. Trimming removed 6 bases from V and 9 bases from J; junction bases left unmatched: 11. The CDR3 totals 15 residues.

This clone has a single count. This sequence joins TRBV6-5 and TRBJ1-2; D unresolved. Germline V lookup: CDR1 MNHEY, CDR2 SVGAGI. With 6 bases removed from V and 3 bases from J, the gap between germline ends came to 14 bases. The CDR3 loop spans 14 amino acids. The CDR3 loop reads CASSYGGNDYGYTF. CDR3 nucleotide sequence: TGTGCCAGCAGCTATGGAGGGAACGACTATGGCTACACCTTC.

A single count supports this clone. V gene TRBV6-6 combines with J gene TRBJ2-3; D is undetermined. Germline values: CDR1 MNHNY, CDR2 SVGAGI (reference sequence). V gave up 5 bases and J gave up 4 bases, with 4 bases separating them. The CDR3 sequence is 11 residues long. CDR3 residues: CASSRADTQYF. CDR3 DNA: TGTGCCAGCAGTCGCGCAGATACGCAGTATTTT.

The chain links TRBV6-5 to TRBJ1-1, with a possible D match to TRBD1 (5 bases). Trimming left V 5 bases short and J 1 base short, with 14 bases between. CDR1 is MNHEY, CDR2 SVGAGI, per germline. This CDR3 is built from 15 residues. CDR3 protein: CASSTYDRPNTEAFF. CDR3 bases: TGTGCCAGCAGTACCTACGACAGACCGAACACTGAAGCTTTCTTT.

V usage is TRBV7-8 and J usage is TRBJ2-7; 8 nucleotides line up with TRBD2. The J segment lost 7 bases and the V segment lost 3 bases, leaving 8 bases of the junction unmatched. The CDR3 is 14 amino acids. Germline values: CDR1 SGHVS, CDR2 FQNEAQ. The CDR3 region has the DNA TGTGCCAGCAGCTTCCGGGAGGGCTTGGGGGAGCAGTACTTC. It is translated as CASSFREGLGEQYF.